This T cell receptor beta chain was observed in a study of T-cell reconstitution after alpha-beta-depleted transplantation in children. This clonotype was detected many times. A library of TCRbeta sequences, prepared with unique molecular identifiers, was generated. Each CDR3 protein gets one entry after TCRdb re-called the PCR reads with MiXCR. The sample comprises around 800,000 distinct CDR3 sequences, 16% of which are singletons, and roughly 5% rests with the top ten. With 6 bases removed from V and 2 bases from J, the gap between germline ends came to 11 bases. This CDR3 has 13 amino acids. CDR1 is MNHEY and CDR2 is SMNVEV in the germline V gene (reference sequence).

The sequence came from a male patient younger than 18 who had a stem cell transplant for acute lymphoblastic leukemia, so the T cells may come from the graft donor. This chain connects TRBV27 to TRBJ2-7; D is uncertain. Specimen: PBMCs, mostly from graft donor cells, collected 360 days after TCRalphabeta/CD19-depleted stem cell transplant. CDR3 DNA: TGTGCCAGCAGCTCAATGTTCGCCTACGAGCAGTACTTC. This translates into CASSSMFAYEQYF.